This T cell receptor (beta chain) appears in the sequencing data of a study of blood T cell repertoires in COVID-19. Turning to the study itself: The samples span acute and convalescent COVID-19 from the United States, Italy and Spain. The analysed material was cDNA or gDNA that came from T cells, B-cell-depleted T cells, or PBMCs.

Profiled with immunoSEQ multiplex PCR; TCRdb holds only in-frame clones, not every one. The table records 80,000 to 95,000 clones, about 80% of them present only once. On this clone itself: Other DNA sequences within the sample encode an identical CDR3.

V was clipped by 0 bases and J by 6 bases; unmatched bases: 2. The germline V gene encodes CDR1 SGHRS and CDR2 YFSETQ. The CDR3 runs to 15 residues. The J gene is TRBJ1-4, the V gene TRBV5-1, with 10 nucleotides matching TRBD1. Material for sequencing was peripheral blood. The sequence was collected from a woman in her forties or fifties with acute or convalescent COVID-19. The CDR3: CASSLAGTGDEKLFF. The CDR3, as DNA: TGCGCCAGCAGCTTGGCCGGGACAGGGGATGAAAAACTGTTTTTT.